This TCR beta chain derives from a study of blood T cell repertoires in COVID-19. This clone came up once. Sequencing was performed with immunoSEQ multiplex PCR; in TCRdb, only in-frame clones are kept and a portion is missing. The sample holds under 300,000 clones, around 84% seen once. In terms of age and location, participants ranged from roughly 18 to 89 years and lived in approximately 26 US areas. Shortly before study entry, within 2 weeks, exposed participants had met a COVID-19 case. The V gene's germline CDR1 is SGHTS and CDR2 YDEGEE. The CDR3 covers 13 residues. Trimming pared 7 bases from V and 3 bases from J, leaving 13 bases between.

Sequencing was carried out using PBMCs or T cells enriched from blood (not recorded which). This chain joins TRBV5-8 and TRBJ1-2; D unresolved. The TCR comes from a woman between 50 and 59 years old who had been exposed to COVID-19. DNA for the CDR3: TGTGCCAGCCGCAGGCCCTGGGACTATGGCTACACCTTC. Translation: CASRRPWDYGYTF.